A selection of T cell receptor beta chains follows, all from one sample in a study of cytomegalovirus exposure and HLA in healthy donors. The table came from immunoSEQ multiplex PCR; TCRdb's copy has only in-frame clones and leaves some out. The sample consists of some 150,000 clones, 65% to 80% of them appearing once. Sequenced: PBMCs. The receptors were sampled from a man aged 35 to 55 in good health and CMV-seronegative. Each CDR3 is given with its conserved first and last residue. A D gene is named only where the DNA matches it firmly. For some rows the clone size is stated as once, few or many, or as a class when expanded; others skip it.

TRBV6-5,.,few,TRBJ2-2,TGTGCCAGCAGTCCACAGGGAACCGGGGAGCTGTTTTTT,CASSPQGTGELFF
TRBV11-2,.,.,TRBJ2-7,TGTGCCAGCAGCTGGACGGGAATAACGAACGAGCAGTACTTC,CASSWTGITNEQYF
TRBV7-8,TRBD2,.,TRBJ2-5,TGTGCCAGCAGCGGGGGGGACTACCCATGGATGGAGACCCAGTACTTC,CASSGGDYPWMETQYF
TRBV28,.,.,TRBJ2-7,TGTGCCAGCAGTTTTCAGGGAACCTACGAGCAGTACTTC,CASSFQGTYEQYF
TRBV28,TRBD2,.,TRBJ2-5,TGTGCCAGCAGTTTGACTAGCGGGAGTATGGGAGAGACCCAGTACTTC,CASSLTSGSMGETQYF
TRBV20-1,.,.,TRBJ2-7,TGCAGCGCGGGAATCGAGCAGTACTTC,CSAGIEQYF
TRBV6-4,.,.,TRBJ2-3,TGTGCCAGCAGTGAGGCAGAAAACACAGATACGCAGTATTTT,CASSEAENTDTQYF
TRBV2,.,.,TRBJ1-1,TGTGCCAGCAGCACCGGGACACCGAACACTGAAGCTTTCTTT,CASSTGTPNTEAFF
TRBV28,TRBD1,.,TRBJ2-7,TGTGCCAGCACCCCCCACGGGACAGGGTTCTACGAGCAGTACTTC,CASTPHGTGFYEQYF
TRBV7-8,.,few,TRBJ1-1,TGTGCCAGCAGCTTAAGCCCAAGTGACACTGAAGCTTTCTTT,CASSLSPSDTEAFF
TRBV4-2,TRBD1,.,TRBJ2-7,TGTGCCAGCAGCCAGGAAATGGGGGACAGGGAGTACGAGCAGTACTTC,CASSQEMGDREYEQYF
TRBV4-2,TRBD1,.,TRBJ1-2,TGTGCCAGCAGCCACCCCACAGGGGGCCGCGGCTACACCTTC,CASSHPTGGRGYTF
TRBV6-5,.,.,TRBJ1-2,TGTGCCAGCATCCGAAGGTGGGGGGAGGACTATGGCTACACCTTC,CASIRRWGEDYGYTF
TRBV11-2,TRBD2,.,TRBJ2-7,TGTGCCAGCAGCTTAGGGGGCGGGAGGTCAACATCCTACGAGCAGTACTTC,CASSLGGGRSTSYEQYF
TRBV10-3,TRBD2,few,TRBJ2-4,TGTGCCATTGGGGACGGGACTAGCAAAAACAGTCAGTACTTC,CAIGDGTSKNSQYF
TRBV4-1,.,.,TRBJ2-7,TGCGCCAGCAGCCTACTTCCCGGGACAGGGACTAGCGAGCAGTACTTC,CASSLLPGTGTSEQYF
TRBV19,.,.,TRBJ1-1,TGTGCCAGTACCCAAGAATCCCTTACAGGGAACACTGAAGCTTTCTTT,CASTQESLTGNTEAFF
TRBV9,TRBD1,.,TRBJ1-2,TGTGCCAGCAGCGCCCGGACAGGAGGTGCGGATGGCTACACCTTC,CASSARTGGADGYTF
TRBV11-2,.,.,TRBJ2-1,TGTGCCAGCAGCTTAGGAAGGTTAGCGGAAAACGAGCAGTTCTTC,CASSLGRLAENEQFF
TRBV5-6,.,.,TRBJ2-7,TGTGCCAGCAGCTTGTTTGGTAGCGAGTTCTCCTACGAGCAGTACTTC,CASSLFGSEFSYEQYF
TRBV19,.,.,TRBJ2-3,TGTGCCAGTAGAGGGGCCAGGGCAGATACGCAGTATTTT,CASRGARADTQYF
TRBV19,TRBD1,.,TRBJ2-7,TGTGCCAGTAGTCTGACCGGGACAGGGGACCGCGAGCAGTACTTC,CASSLTGTGDREQYF
TRBV29-1,.,.,TRBJ2-7,TGCAGCGTTGGAGAACTACCCATTTACGAGCAGTACTTC,CSVGELPIYEQYF
TRBV28,.,.,TRBJ2-2,TGTGCCAGCAGTTTGACGGGAAGGACCGGGGAGCTGTTTTTT,CASSLTGRTGELFF
TRBV20-1,.,.,TRBJ1-5,TGCAGTGCTAGGGGGGGACAGCCCCAGCATTTT,CSARGGQPQHF
TRBV7-2,TRBD1,.,TRBJ2-3,TGTGCCAGCAGTTCAGAAACAGGGGGCGGTACGCAGTATTTT,CASSSETGGGTQYF
TRBV19,TRBD1,.,TRBJ2-3,TGTGCCAGTAGGGGGGGGACAGGGCGCCCAACAGATACGCAGTATTTT,CASRGGTGRPTDTQYF
TRBV7-2,TRBD2,.,TRBJ2-3,TGTGCCAGCAGCTTAGGACTAGCGGGAGGAGCCACAGATACGCGGTATTTT,CASSLGLAGGATDTRYF
TRBV6-1,.,.,TRBJ2-6,TGTGCCAGCAGTGAAAGGTCAGGGGCTCCCACTGGGGCCAACGTCCTGACTTTC,CASSERSGAPTGANVLTF
TRBV6-6,.,.,TRBJ2-6,TGTGCCAGCAGTTCAGGCTCTGGGGCCAACGTCCTGACTTTC,CASSSGSGANVLTF
TRBV23-1,.,.,TRBJ2-3,TGCGCCAATACATCGGGTGCGAGGGCGGATACGCAGTATTTT,CANTSGARADTQYF
TRBV7-9,.,.,TRBJ2-1,TGTGCCAGCAGCTTAAATCTGGAGAGTGAGCAGTTCTTC,CASSLNLESEQFF
TRBV14,.,.,TRBJ2-5,TGTGCCAGCAGCCGACAGGCCCAAGAGACCCAGTACTTC,CASSRQAQETQYF
TRBV10-3,.,.,TRBJ2-5,TGTGCCATCAGGCTACGATTACAAGAGACCCAGTACTTC,CAIRLRLQETQYF
TRBV10-3,TRBD1,.,TRBJ2-1,TGTGCCATCAGAGGACAGGGACCGGAGTCCTCCTACAATGAGCAGTTCTTC,CAIRGQGPESSYNEQFF
TRBV5-1,TRBD1,.,TRBJ1-1,TGCGCCAGCAGCTTGGGGCCGACAGGGCCAAGGAACACTGAAGCTTTCTTT,CASSLGPTGPRNTEAFF
TRBV27,TRBD2,.,TRBJ2-2,TGTGCCAGCAGTACGTGGGAGCGGGGCAGGGAGCTGTTTTTT,CASSTWERGRELFF
TRBV5-1,TRBD1,.,TRBJ2-7,TGCGCCAGCAGCTTGGGCCGGCCGGGACAGATCTACGAGCAGTACTTC,CASSLGRPGQIYEQYF
TRBV28,TRBD1,.,TRBJ2-2,TGTGCCAGCACCTTGTGGGGGGGACAGGGAAGGAACACCGGGGAGCTGTTTTTT,CASTLWGGQGRNTGELFF
TRBV6-6,TRBD2,.,TRBJ2-2,TGTGCCAGCAGTTTAGGTGGGAGGGTTGACACCGGGGAGCTGTTTTTT,CASSLGGRVDTGELFF
TRBV4-2,.,.,TRBJ1-4,TGTGCCAGCAGTCCTCACTCTAATGAAAAACTGTTTTTT,CASSPHSNEKLFF
TRBV4-2,TRBD2,.,TRBJ2-2,TGTGCCAGCAGCCAACGAGCGGGAAGGGACACCGGGGAGCTGTTTTTT,CASSQRAGRDTGELFF
TRBV5-1,TRBD1,.,TRBJ1-4,TGCGCCAGCAGTCGAGACAGGGGGGATGATGAAAAACTGTTTTTT,CASSRDRGDDEKLFF
TRBV7-9,.,.,TRBJ2-4,TGTGCCAGCAGCCTCGATCAGGGGGCCAAAAACATTCAGTACTTC,CASSLDQGAKNIQYF
TRBV28,TRBD1,.,TRBJ2-7,TGTGCCAGCAGTTTAGTGAGGGGGCGACCCTACGAGCAGTACTTC,CASSLVRGRPYEQYF
TRBV10-3,.,.,TRBJ2-7,TGTGCCATCAGTCTCGGTAAGCCCTACGAGCAGTACTTC,CAISLGKPYEQYF
TRBV7-9,.,.,TRBJ1-2,TGTGCCAGCAGTTTTGACAGGTCCGGCTACACCTTC,CASSFDRSGYTF
TRBV19,.,.,TRBJ2-7,TGTGCCAGTAGCCCCGGACTAACTTTCGAGCAGTACTTC,CASSPGLTFEQYF
TRBV29-1,.,.,TRBJ2-6,TGCAGCGTTGAAGATAGCCCGGCAGGGGCCAACGTCCTGACTTTC,CSVEDSPAGANVLTF
TRBV5-1,.,.,TRBJ2-3,TGCGCCAGCAGCTCGGGAACAGATACGCAGTATTTT,CASSSGTDTQYF
TRBV28,.,.,TRBJ1-5,TGTGCCAGCAGTTCCTACAGGGCCTCTCAGCCCCAGCATTTT,CASSSYRASQPQHF
TRBV7-9,.,.,TRBJ2-1,TGTGCCAGCAGCTCCGGAGACTGGTACAATGAGCAGTTCTTC,CASSSGDWYNEQFF
TRBV5-1,TRBD1,.,TRBJ2-5,TGCGCCAGCAGTCTGACAGGGGGCCCGGAGACCCAGTACTTC,CASSLTGGPETQYF